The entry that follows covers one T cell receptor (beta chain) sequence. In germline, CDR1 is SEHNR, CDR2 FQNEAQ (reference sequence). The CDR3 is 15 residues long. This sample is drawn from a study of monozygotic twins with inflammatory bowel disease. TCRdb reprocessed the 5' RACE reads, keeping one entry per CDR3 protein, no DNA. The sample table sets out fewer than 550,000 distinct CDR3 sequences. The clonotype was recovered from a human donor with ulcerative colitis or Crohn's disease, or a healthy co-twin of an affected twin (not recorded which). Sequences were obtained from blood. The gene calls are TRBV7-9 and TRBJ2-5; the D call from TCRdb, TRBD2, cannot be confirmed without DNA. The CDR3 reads CASSPITSDRETQYF.